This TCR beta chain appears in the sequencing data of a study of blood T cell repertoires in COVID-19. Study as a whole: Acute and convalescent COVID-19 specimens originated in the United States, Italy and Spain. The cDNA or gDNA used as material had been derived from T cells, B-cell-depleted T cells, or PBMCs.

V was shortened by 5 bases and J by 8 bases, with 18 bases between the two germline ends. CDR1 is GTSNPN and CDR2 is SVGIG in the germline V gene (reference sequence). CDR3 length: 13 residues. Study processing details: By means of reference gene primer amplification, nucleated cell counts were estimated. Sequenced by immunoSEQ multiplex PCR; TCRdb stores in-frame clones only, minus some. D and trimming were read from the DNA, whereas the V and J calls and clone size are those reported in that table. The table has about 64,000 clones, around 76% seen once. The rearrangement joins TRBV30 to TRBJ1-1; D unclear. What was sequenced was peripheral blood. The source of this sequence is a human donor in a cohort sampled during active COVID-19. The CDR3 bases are TGTGCCTGGGGAGGACTGTATCGGTACGAAGCTTTCTTT. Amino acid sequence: CAWGGLYRYEAFF.